This record concerns one T cell receptor beta chain sequence. This sample was taken from a study of blood T cell repertoires in COVID-19. Study details: Nucleic acid was either cDNA or gDNA, and it came from T cells, B-cell-depleted T cells, or PBMCs.

Produced via immunoSEQ multiplex PCR; TCRdb's table is partial and in-frame only. The sample consists of about 22,000 clones, approximately 92% of them appearing once. The germline CDR1 and CDR2 sequences are LNHDA and SQIVND (reference sequence). The CDR3 runs 16 residues. With 3 bases removed from V and 0 bases from J, the gap between germline ends came to 9 bases. The sequence was obtained from a woman in her 70s with active COVID-19. Material: peripheral blood. The chain joins TRBV19 to TRBJ2-6; D is uncertain. CDR3 region: CASSIRGSSGANVLTF. The CDR3 nucleotides are TGTGCCAGTAGTATTCGAGGAAGCTCTGGGGCCAACGTCCTGACTTTC.